This TCR beta chain was sequenced during a study of PD-1 blockade in classical Hodgkin lymphoma. Background on the study: The nivolumab dose that patients received was 3 mg/kg, given intravenously every 2 weeks. Findings and limits, study-wide: Patients with a complete response exhibited baseline diversity comparable to newly diagnosed patients. Nothing has yet pinned down what causes the repertoire differences, possibly disease activity or prior therapy. Those starting nivolumab under 1 year post-ASCT were excluded.

Only in-frame clones appear in the TCRdb table, and some are missing; sequencing was by immunoSEQ multiplex PCR. Of roughly 47,000 clones in the sample, over 60% were seen once. As concerns this clone: Its antigen is not known.

All patients relapsed after autologous stem cell transplantation, and brentuximab vedotin exposure varied. The CDR3 has 14 residues. Trimming removed 1 base at V and 3 bases at J, with 6 bases between. Germline lookup yields CDR1 LNHDA and CDR2 SQIVND (reference sequence). The gene calls are TRBV19 and TRBJ1-4; D unresolved. The receptor comes from a human donor with classical Hodgkin lymphoma. The sample in question was peripheral blood mononuclear cells (PBMCs), obtained before the second cycle of nivolumab. CDR3 in amino acids: CASSIVRSNEKLFF. The CDR3 DNA reads TGTGCCAGTAGTATAGTCAGGTCTAATGAAAAACTGTTTTTT.